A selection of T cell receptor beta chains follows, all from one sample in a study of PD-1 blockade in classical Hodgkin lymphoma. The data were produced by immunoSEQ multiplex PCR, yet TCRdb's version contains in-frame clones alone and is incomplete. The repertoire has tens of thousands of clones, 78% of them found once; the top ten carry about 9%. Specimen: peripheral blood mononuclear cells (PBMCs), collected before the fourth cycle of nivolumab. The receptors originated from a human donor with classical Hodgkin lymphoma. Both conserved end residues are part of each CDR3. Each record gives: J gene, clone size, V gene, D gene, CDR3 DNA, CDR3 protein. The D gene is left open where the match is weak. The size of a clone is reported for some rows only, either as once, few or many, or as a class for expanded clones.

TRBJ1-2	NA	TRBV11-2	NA	TGTGCCAGCAGCTTAAGGTGGCAGGGTAAAGCCTTC	CASSLRWQGKAF
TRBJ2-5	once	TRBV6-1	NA	TGTGCCAGCAGTGAACTCGAGACCCAGTACTTC	CASSELETQYF
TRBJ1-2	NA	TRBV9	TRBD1	TGTGCCAGCAGCGTAGCGCCTGCAGGGGGCCGAGAAGGCTACACCTTC	CASSVAPAGGREGYTF
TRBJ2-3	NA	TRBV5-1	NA	TGCGCCAGCAGCTTGGGTCTCTTTATCACAGATACGCAGTATTTT	CASSLGLFITDTQYF
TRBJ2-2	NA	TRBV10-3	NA	TGTGCCATCAGTGAGTCGAAGGTGGGAGGTCCCGGGGAGCTGTTTTTT	CAISESKVGGPGELFF
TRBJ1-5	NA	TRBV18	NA	TGTGCCAGCTCACCAGGACAGCATAGCAATCAGCCCCAGCATTTT	CASSPGQHSNQPQHF
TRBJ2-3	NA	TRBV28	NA	TGTGCCAGCAGACCGACAGCTAGCACAGATACGCAGTATTTT	CASRPTASTDTQYF
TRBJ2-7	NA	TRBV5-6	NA	TGTGCCAGCAGCCCGACGACTCGCACCTACGAGCAGTACTTC	CASSPTTRTYEQYF
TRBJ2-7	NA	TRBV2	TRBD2	TGTGCCAGCAGGACGGGACTAGCCTACGAGCAGTACTTC	CASRTGLAYEQYF
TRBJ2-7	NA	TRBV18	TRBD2	TGTGCCAGCTCCGCTAGCGGCTTCATGGAGCAGTACTTC	CASSASGFMEQYF